This T cell receptor (beta chain) was captured in a study of shared clonotypes between healthy human individuals. Profiling relied on immunoSEQ multiplex PCR, and the TCRdb table lists in-frame clones only, not all of them. The sample records about 530,000 clones, over 75% being singletons. About this clone: Other DNA sequences within the sample encode an identical CDR3.

Germline values: CDR1 SEHNR, CDR2 FQNEAQ (reference sequence). This CDR3 is built from 13 residues. Deletions cut 5 bases from V and 5 bases from J, with 9 bases between. The source material was PBMCs. The clonotype comes from a woman aged 40 to 50 in good health. Some clones in this sample may be carry-over from other donors' samples. J is TRBJ1-4 and V is TRBV7-9; D remains unclear. The CDR3 bases are TGTGCCAGCAGCCGAGGCCAAAATGAAAAACTGTTTTTT. Translation gives CASSRGQNEKLFF.